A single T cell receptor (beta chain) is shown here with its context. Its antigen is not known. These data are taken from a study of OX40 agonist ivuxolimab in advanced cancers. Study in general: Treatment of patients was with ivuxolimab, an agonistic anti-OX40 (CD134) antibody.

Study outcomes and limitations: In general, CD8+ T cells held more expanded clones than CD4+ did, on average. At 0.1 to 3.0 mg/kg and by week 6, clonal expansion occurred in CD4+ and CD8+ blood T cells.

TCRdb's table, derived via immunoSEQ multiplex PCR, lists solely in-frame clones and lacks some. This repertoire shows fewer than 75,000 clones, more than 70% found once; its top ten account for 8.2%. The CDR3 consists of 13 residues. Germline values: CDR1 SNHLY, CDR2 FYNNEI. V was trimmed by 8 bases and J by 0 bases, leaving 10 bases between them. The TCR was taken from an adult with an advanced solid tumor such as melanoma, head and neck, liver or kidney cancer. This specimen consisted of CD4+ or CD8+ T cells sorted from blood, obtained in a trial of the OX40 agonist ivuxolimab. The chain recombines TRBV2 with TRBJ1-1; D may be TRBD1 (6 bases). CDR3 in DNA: TGTGCCAGCGGGGGCATGGTGAACACTGAAGCTTTCTTT. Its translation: CASGGMVNTEAFF.